The present T cell receptor beta chain was sequenced within a study of cytomegalovirus exposure and HLA in healthy donors. Germline CDR1 is LNHDA and CDR2 is SQIVND (reference sequence). V was clipped by 5 bases and J by 5 bases; unmatched bases: 7. The CDR3 is 15 residues long. PCR was performed using 60 Vbeta and 13 Jbeta primers. TCRdb's table, derived via immunoSEQ multiplex PCR, lists solely in-frame clones and lacks some. The sample lists approximately 160,000 clones; 75% to 85% were seen once. Sequencing used PBMCs. This receptor was identified in a woman in her late teens or twenties in good health and CMV-seronegative. This chain connects TRBV19 to TRBJ2-2; 8 positions agree with TRBD1. The CDR3 DNA follows: TGTGCCAGTAGTTCCGGACAGGGATGGACCGGGGAGCTGTTTTTT. It specifies CASSSGQGWTGELFF.